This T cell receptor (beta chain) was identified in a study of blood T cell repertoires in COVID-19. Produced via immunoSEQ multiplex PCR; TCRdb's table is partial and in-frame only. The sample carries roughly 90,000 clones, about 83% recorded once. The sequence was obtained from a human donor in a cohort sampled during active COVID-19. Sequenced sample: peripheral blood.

CDR3 protein: CASSVVGSPLHF. The DNA of the CDR3 is TGTGCCAGCAGCGTAGTCGGGTCACCCCTCCACTTT. The gene calls are TRBV9 and TRBJ1-6, with D hard to call. V was cut by 0 bases and J by 10 bases, with 5 bases left in between. This CDR3 comprises 12 residues. CDR1 is SGDLS, CDR2 YYNGEE, per germline. The full variable domain, in which reference TRBV9 and TRBJ1-6 provide the parts outside the CDR3, is DSGVTQTPKHLITATGQRVTLRCSPRSGDLSVYWYQQSLDQGLQFLIQYYNGEERAKGNILERFSAQQFPDLHSELNLSSLELGDSALYFCASSVVGSPLHFGNGTRLTVT.